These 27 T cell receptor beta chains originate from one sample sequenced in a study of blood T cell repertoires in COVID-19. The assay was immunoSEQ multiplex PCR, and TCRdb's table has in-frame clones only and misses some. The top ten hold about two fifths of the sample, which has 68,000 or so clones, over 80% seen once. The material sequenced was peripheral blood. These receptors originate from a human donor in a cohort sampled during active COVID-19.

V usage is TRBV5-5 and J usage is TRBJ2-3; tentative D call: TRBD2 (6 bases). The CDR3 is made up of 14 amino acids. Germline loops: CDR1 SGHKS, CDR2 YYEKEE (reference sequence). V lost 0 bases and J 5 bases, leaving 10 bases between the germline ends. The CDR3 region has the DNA TGTGCCAGCAGCTTGGGACTAGTGGGAGATACGCAGTATTTT. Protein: CASSLGLVGDTQYF.

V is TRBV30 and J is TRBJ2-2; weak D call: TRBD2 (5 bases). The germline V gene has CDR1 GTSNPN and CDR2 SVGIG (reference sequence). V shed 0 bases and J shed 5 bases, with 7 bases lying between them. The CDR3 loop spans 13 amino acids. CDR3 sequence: CAWSVAVTGELFF. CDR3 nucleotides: TGTGCCTGGAGTGTAGCGGTGACCGGGGAGCTGTTTTTT. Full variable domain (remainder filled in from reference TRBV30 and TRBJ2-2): SQTIHQWPATLVQPVGSPLSLECTVEGTSNPNLYWYRQAAGRGLQLLFYSVGIGQISSEVPQNLSASRPQDRQFILSSKKLLLSDSGFYLCAWSVAVTGELFFGEGSRLTVL.

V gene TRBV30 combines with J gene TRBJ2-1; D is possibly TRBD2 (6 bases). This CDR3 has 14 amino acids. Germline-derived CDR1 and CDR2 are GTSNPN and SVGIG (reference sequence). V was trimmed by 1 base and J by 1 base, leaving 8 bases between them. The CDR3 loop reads CAWSDGGSYNEQFF. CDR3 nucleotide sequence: TGTGCCTGGAGTGACGGGGGTTCCTACAATGAGCAGTTCTTC.

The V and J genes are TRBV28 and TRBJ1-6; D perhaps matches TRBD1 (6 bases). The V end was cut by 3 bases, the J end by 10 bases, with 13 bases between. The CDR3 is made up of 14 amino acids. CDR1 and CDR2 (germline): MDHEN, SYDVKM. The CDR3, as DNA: TGTGCCAGCAGTTTGGACAGCTTGGTATCACCCCTCCACTTT. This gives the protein CASSLDSLVSPLHF.

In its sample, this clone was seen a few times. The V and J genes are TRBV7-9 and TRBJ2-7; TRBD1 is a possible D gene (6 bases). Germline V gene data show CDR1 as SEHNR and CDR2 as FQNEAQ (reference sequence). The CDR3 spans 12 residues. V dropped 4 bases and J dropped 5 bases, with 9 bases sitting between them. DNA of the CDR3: TGTGCCAGCAGCTCATACAGGGACGAGCAGTACTTC. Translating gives CASSSYRDEQYF.

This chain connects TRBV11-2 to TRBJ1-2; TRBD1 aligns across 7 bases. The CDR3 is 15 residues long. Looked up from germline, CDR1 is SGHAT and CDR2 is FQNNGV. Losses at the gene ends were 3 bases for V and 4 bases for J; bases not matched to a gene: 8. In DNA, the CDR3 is TGTGCCAGCAGCTTTACATCAGGGGGTGGCTATGGCTACACCTTC. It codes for CASSFTSGGGYGYTF.

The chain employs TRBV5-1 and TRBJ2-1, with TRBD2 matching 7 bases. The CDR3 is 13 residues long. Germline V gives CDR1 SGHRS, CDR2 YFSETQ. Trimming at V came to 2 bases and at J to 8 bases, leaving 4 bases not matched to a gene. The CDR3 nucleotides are TGCGCCAGCAGCTTCACTAGCGTGGATGAGCAGTTCTTC. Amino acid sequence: CASSFTSVDEQFF.

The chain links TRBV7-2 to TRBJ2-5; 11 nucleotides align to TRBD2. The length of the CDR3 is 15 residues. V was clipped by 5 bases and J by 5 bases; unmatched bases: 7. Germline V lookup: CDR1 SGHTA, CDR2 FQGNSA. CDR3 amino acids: CASSVGIAGGETQYF. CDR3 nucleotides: TGTGCCAGCAGCGTAGGGATAGCGGGGGGGGAGACCCAGTACTTC.

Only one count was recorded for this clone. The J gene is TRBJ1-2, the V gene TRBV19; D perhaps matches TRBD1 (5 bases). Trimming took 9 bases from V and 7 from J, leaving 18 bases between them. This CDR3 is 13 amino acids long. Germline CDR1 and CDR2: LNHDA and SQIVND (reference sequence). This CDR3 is CARTTTPTAGYTF. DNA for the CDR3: TGTGCCAGAACTACCACACCGACAGCTGGCTACACCTTC.

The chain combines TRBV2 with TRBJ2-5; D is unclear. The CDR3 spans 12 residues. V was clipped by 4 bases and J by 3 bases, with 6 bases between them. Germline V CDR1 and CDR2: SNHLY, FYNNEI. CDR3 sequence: CASSVGEETQYF. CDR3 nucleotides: TGTGCCAGCAGTGTTGGAGAAGAGACCCAGTACTTC.

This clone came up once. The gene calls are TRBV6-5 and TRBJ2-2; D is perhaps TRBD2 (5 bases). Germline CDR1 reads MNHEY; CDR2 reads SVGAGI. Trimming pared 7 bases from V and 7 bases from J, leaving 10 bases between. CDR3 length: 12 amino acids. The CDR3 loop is CASTATSGELFF. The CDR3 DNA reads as TGTGCCAGCACGGCCACTAGCGGGGAGCTGTTTTTT.

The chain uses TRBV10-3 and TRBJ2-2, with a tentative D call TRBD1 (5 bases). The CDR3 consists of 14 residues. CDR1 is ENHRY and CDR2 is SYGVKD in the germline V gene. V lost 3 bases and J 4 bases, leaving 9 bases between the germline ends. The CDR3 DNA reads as TGTGCCATCAGTGAAGGGGCGCGCACCGGGGAGCTGTTTTTT. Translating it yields CAISEGARTGELFF.

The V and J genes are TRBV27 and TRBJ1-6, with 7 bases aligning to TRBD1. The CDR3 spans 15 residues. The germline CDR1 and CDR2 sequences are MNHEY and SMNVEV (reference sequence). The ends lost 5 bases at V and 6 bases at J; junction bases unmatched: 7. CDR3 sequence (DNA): TGTGCCAGCAGTCCGAGACAGGGTGTTAATTCACCCCTCCACTTT. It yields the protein CASSPRQGVNSPLHF.

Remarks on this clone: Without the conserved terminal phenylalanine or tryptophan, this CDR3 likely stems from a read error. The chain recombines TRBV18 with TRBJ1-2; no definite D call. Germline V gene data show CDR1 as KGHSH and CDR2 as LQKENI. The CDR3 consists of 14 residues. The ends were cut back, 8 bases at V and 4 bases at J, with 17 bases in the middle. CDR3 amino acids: CASPRDGRLYGYTL. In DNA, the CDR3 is TGTGCCAGCCCACGGGATGGGAGGCTCTATGGCTACACCCTC.

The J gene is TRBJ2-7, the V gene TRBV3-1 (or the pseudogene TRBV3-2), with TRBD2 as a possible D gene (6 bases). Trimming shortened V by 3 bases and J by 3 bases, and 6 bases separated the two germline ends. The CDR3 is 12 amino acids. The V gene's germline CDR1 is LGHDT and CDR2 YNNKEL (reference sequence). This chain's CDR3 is CASSQRDYEQYF. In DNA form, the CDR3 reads TGTGCCAGCAGCCAGCGGGACTACGAGCAGTACTTC.

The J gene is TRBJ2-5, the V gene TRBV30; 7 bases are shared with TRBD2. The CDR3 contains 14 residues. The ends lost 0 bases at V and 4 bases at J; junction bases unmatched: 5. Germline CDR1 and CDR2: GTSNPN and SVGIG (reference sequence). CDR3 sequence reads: CAWSVLPGGETQYF. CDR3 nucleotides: TGTGCCTGGAGTGTACTCCCGGGGGGAGAGACCCAGTACTTC. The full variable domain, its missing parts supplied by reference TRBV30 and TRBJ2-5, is SQTIHQWPATLVQPVGSPLSLECTVEGTSNPNLYWYRQAAGRGLQLLFYSVGIGQISSEVPQNLSASRPQDRQFILSSKKLLLSDSGFYLCAWSVLPGGETQYFGPGTRLLVL.

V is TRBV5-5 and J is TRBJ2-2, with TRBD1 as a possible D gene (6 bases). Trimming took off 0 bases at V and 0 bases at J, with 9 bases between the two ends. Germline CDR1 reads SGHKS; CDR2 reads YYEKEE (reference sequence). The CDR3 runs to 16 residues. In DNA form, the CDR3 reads TGTGCCAGCAGCTTGGATGACAGGACGAACACCGGGGAGCTGTTTTTT. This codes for CASSLDDRTNTGELFF. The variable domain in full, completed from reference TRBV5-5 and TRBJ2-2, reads DAGVTQSPTHLIKTRGQQVTLRCSPISGHKSVSWYQQVLGQGPQFIFQYYEKEERGRGNFPDRFSARQFPNYSSELNVNALLLGDSALYLCASSLDDRTNTGELFFGEGSRLTVL.

The CDR3 nucleotides read TGTGCCAGCAGCCTTGACAGGGGAGGGCCCGAGCAGTACTTC. Amino acid sequence: CASSLDRGGPEQYF. V usage is TRBV5-4 and J usage is TRBJ2-7; possible D gene TRBD1, 8 bases. The CDR3 is 14 residues long. Germline CDR1 is SGHNT and CDR2 is YYREEE (reference sequence). V lost 4 bases and J lost 6, with 17 bases in between.

This CDR3 is CASSIADRTGGYTF. The DNA of the CDR3 is TGTGCCAGTAGTATAGCCGACAGGACGGGTGGCTACACCTTC. The chain uses TRBV19 and TRBJ1-2; D might be TRBD1 (6 bases). V was trimmed by 1 base and J by 7 bases, leaving 13 bases between them. The CDR3 sequence is 14 residues long. From germline, CDR1 is LNHDA and CDR2 SQIVND (reference sequence).

Written as DNA, the CDR3 is TGTGCCAGCTCACAGGCAGGGGTGATGAACACTGAAGCTTTCTTT. It encodes CASSQAGVMNTEAFF. The V and J genes are TRBV18 and TRBJ1-1; maybe TRBD1 (6 bases). The CDR3 totals 15 residues. V shed 4 bases and J shed 0 bases, with 12 bases lying between them. Germline V gene data show CDR1 as KGHSH and CDR2 as LQKENI.

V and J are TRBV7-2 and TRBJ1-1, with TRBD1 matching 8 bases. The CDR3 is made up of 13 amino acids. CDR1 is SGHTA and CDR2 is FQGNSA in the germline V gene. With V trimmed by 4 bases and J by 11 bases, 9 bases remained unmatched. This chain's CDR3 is CASSSMRTGNAFF. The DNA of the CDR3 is TGTGCCAGCAGCTCCATGCGGACAGGGAATGCTTTCTTT.

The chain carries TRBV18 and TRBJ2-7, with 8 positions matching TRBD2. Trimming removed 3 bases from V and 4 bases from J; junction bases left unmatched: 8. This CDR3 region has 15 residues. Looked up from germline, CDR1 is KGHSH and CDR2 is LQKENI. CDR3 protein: CASSPAGGGTYEQYF. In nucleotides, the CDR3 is TGTGCCAGCTCACCCGCTGGCGGGGGGACTTACGAGCAGTACTTC.

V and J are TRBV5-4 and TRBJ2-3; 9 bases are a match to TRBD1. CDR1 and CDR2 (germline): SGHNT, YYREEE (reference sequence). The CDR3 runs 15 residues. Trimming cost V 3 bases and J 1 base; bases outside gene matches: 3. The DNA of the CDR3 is TGTGCCAGCAGCTCGCGGGACAGGGGCACAGATACGCAGTATTTT. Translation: CASSSRDRGTDTQYF.

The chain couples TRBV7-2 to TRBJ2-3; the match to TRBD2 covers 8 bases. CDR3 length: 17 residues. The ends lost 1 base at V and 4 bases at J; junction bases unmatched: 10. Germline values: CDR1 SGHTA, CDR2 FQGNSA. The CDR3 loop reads CASSLVSGEPGADTQYF. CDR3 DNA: TGTGCCAGCAGCTTAGTTAGCGGGGAGCCTGGCGCAGATACGCAGTATTTT. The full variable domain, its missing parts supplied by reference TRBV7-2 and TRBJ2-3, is GAGVSQSPSNKVTEKGKDVELRCDPISGHTALYWYRQSLGQGLEFLIYFQGNSAPDKSGLPSDRFSAERTGGSVSTLTIQRTQQEDSAVYLCASSLVSGEPGADTQYFGPGTRLTVL.

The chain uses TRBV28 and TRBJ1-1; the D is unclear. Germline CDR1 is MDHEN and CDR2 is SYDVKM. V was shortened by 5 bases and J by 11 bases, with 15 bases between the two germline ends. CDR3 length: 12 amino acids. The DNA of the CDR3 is TGTGCCAGCAGTCCCCGGACTCCCAGGGCTTTCTTT. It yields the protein CASSPRTPRAFF.

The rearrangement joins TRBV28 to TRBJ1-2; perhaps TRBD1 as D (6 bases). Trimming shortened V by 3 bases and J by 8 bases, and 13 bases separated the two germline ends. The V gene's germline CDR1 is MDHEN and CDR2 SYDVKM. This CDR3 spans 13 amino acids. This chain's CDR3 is CASSFFGRGGYTF. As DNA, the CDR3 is TGTGCCAGCAGTTTTTTCGGCAGGGGCGGCTACACCTTC.

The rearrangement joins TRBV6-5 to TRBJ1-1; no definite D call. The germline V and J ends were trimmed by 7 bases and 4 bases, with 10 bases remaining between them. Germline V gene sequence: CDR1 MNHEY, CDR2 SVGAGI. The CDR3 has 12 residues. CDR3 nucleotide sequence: TGTGCCAGCATAAAACGGGGCACTGAAGCTTTCTTT. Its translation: CASIKRGTEAFF.